This passage covers 20 T cell receptor beta chains from one sample sequenced in a study of blood T cell repertoires in COVID-19. Profiling relied on immunoSEQ multiplex PCR, and the TCRdb table lists in-frame clones only, not all of them. Counted here are approximately 400,000 clones, more than 70% occurring once; the ten biggest clones make up roughly 1.2%. Sequencing was done on a sample of peripheral blood. These receptors were obtained from a middle-aged man with acute or convalescent COVID-19.

This chain connects TRBV25-1 to TRBJ1-3; 8 nucleotides align to TRBD1. Germline CDR1 reads MGHDK; CDR2 reads SYGVNS. The CDR3 is 17 amino acids. The V gene end was trimmed by 1 base and the J gene end by 1 base; junction bases not matched to a gene: 6. The CDR3 DNA is TGTGCCAGCAGTGAATTACGGCAGGGGGCTTCTGGAAACACCATATATTTT. Translated, it gives CASSELRQGASGNTIYF.

The gene calls are TRBV4-2 and TRBJ1-4; D possibly corresponds to TRBD1 (6 bases). Per germline, CDR1 LGHNA and CDR2 YNFKEQ. This CDR3 is 14 amino acids long. Trimming shortened V by 5 bases and J by 0 bases, and 7 bases separated the two germline ends. The CDR3 spells CASSSGATNEKLFF. The CDR3 coding sequence is TGTGCCAGCAGCTCAGGGGCAACTAATGAAAAACTGTTTTTT.

V and J are TRBV4-1 and TRBJ1-4, with 8 bases aligning to TRBD1. The CDR3 runs to 15 residues. Germline loops: CDR1 MGHRA, CDR2 YSYEKL. Trimming cost V 6 bases and J 1 base; bases outside gene matches: 4. The CDR3 loop is CASRPTGGTNEKLFF. CDR3 coding DNA: TGCGCCAGCAGGCCTACAGGGGGAACTAATGAAAAACTGTTTTTT.

The chain has TRBV13 and TRBJ1-2; D may be TRBD1 (6 bases). V dropped 5 bases and J dropped 8 bases, with 12 bases sitting between them. CDR1 is PRHDT, CDR2 FYEKMQ, per germline (reference sequence). The CDR3 totals 12 residues. The CDR3 bases are TGTGCCAGCAGCGCCGGGACAAAGGGCTACACCTTC. Translation: CASSAGTKGYTF.

The rearrangement uses TRBV7-8 and TRBJ1-2; D not resolved. CDR1 is SGHVS, CDR2 FQNEAQ, per germline. V lost 6 bases to trimming and J lost 3 bases, with 8 bases between them. The CDR3 consists of 12 residues. This CDR3 reads CASRDKDYGYTF. The CDR3 nucleotides are TGTGCCAGCAGAGACAAAGACTATGGCTACACCTTC.

This chain uses TRBV10-3 with TRBJ2-3, with 13 bases that match TRBD2. The J segment lost 4 bases and the V segment lost 6 bases, leaving 4 bases of the junction unmatched. This CDR3 is built from 15 residues. The V gene's germline CDR1 is ENHRY and CDR2 SYGVKD. The chain's CDR3 is CAIRGLAGVSDTQYF. The DNA of the CDR3 is TGTGCCATCAGAGGACTAGCGGGAGTATCAGATACGCAGTATTTT.

The rearrangement links TRBV4-1 to TRBJ1-3, with D possibly TRBD1 on 6 matching bases. This CDR3 has 17 amino acids. Germline V gives CDR1 MGHRA, CDR2 YSYEKL. V gave up 6 bases and J gave up 1 base, with 19 bases separating them. The CDR3 DNA is TGCGCCAGCAGGAACAGGGTGGGGGGGGTATCTGGAAACACCATATATTTT. Amino acid sequence: CASRNRVGGVSGNTIYF.

The chain combines TRBV27 with TRBJ2-6, with D hard to call. The V and J ends lost 1 base and 0 bases respectively, with 4 bases between them. CDR1 is MNHEY and CDR2 is SMNVEV in the germline V gene (reference sequence). This CDR3 contains 15 residues. CDR3 residues: CASSLLSSGANVLTF. In DNA, the CDR3 is TGTGCCAGCAGTTTATTATCCTCTGGGGCCAACGTCCTGACTTTC.

The chain employs TRBV4-1 and TRBJ2-7, with D possibly matching TRBD1 (5 bases). The CDR3 has 15 residues. Germline V gene sequence: CDR1 MGHRA, CDR2 YSYEKL. Trimming shortened V by 2 bases and J by 0 bases, and 11 bases separated the two germline ends. CDR3 loop: CASSQYTGPSYEQYF. The CDR3, as DNA: TGCGCCAGCAGCCAATACACAGGACCCTCCTACGAGCAGTACTTC.

This clone was counted once. V and J are TRBV18 and TRBJ1-1; TRBD1 matches 9 bases. Germline-derived CDR1 and CDR2 are KGHSH and LQKENI. V was clipped by 3 bases and J by 3 bases; unmatched bases: 5. The CDR3 spans 15 residues. The CDR3 loop is CASSPRDRVDTEAFF. DNA of the CDR3: TGTGCCAGCTCACCCAGGGACAGGGTGGACACTGAAGCTTTCTTT.

The table lists this clone with a few counts. The chain uses TRBV7-2 and TRBJ1-4; D not certain. Germline-derived CDR1 and CDR2 are SGHTA and FQGNSA. The CDR3 spans 15 residues. The germline V and J ends were trimmed by 1 base and 7 bases, with 13 bases remaining between them. The chain's CDR3 is CASSLGAGYGEKLFF. Written as DNA, the CDR3 is TGTGCCAGCAGCTTAGGAGCGGGGTATGGTGAAAAACTGTTTTTT. Looking up the rest from reference TRBV7-2 and TRBJ1-4 gives the full variable domain: GAGVSQSPSNKVTEKGKDVELRCDPISGHTALYWYRQSLGQGLEFLIYFQGNSAPDKSGLPSDRFSAERTGGSVSTLTIQRTQQEDSAVYLCASSLGAGYGEKLFFGSGTQLSVL.

V usage is TRBV30 and J usage is TRBJ1-5, with unresolved D. With 3 bases removed from V and 1 base from J, the gap between germline ends came to 7 bases. CDR1 is GTSNPN, CDR2 SVGIG, per germline (reference sequence). This CDR3 is 13 amino acids long. The CDR3 DNA follows: TGTGCCTGGAGCTCTTTAAGCAATCAGCCCCAGCATTTT. It yields the protein CAWSSLSNQPQHF.

This sequence joins TRBV2 and TRBJ1-6; D not certain. The germline gives CDR1 SNHLY, CDR2 FYNNEI. Trimming took off 4 bases at V and 4 bases at J, with 8 bases between the two ends. There are 14 residues in the CDR3. The CDR3 coding sequence is TGTGCCAGCAGTGGCGGAGGGTATAATTCACCCCTCCACTTT. Translation gives CASSGGGYNSPLHF.

In this sample, this clone turned up a few times. V gene TRBV7-8 combines with J gene TRBJ1-2, with D maybe TRBD1 (5 bases). The V and J ends lost 4 bases and 6 bases respectively, with 12 bases between them. CDR3 length equals 13 residues. CDR1 and CDR2 (germline): SGHVS, FQNEAQ. CDR3 nucleotides: TGTGCCAGCAGCTCGGGACTGGGACATGGCTACACCTTC. Its translation: CASSSGLGHGYTF.

This clone was seen just once. The chain links TRBV5-4 to TRBJ2-5; D is ambiguous. This CDR3 comprises 14 residues. V was pared by 0 bases and J by 1 base, with 7 bases between. Germline V gene sequence: CDR1 SGHNT, CDR2 YYREEE (reference sequence). The CDR3 is CASSLVYSQETQYF. As DNA, the CDR3 is TGTGCCAGCAGCTTGGTGTACTCCCAAGAGACCCAGTACTTC.

This clone was picked up a small number of times. The rearrangement joins TRBV11-2 to TRBJ2-7; possibly TRBD1 for D (5 bases). The CDR3 runs to 12 residues. V was trimmed by 3 bases and J by 7 bases, leaving 10 bases between them. CDR1 and CDR2 from the germline V gene are SGHAT and FQNNGV. CDR3 in amino acids: CASSLFSGEQYF. CDR3 bases: TGTGCCAGCAGCTTGTTCTCAGGGGAGCAGTACTTC.

The rearrangement links TRBV19 to TRBJ1-1; a weak D match, TRBD1 (5 bases). The CDR3 runs 13 residues. The V end lost 3 bases, the J end lost 11 bases, and 16 bases lay between the germline ends. The germline CDR1 and CDR2 sequences are LNHDA and SQIVND (reference sequence). Written as DNA, the CDR3 is TGTGCCAGTAGTATCGTGGGGGGAAGTGCGGCTTTCTTT. Its protein product is CASSIVGGSAAFF.

The chain joins TRBV18 to TRBJ2-1; D is uncertain. Trimming removed 2 bases from V and 4 bases from J, with 3 bases in between. From germline, CDR1 is KGHSH and CDR2 LQKENI. The CDR3 covers 12 residues. The CDR3 DNA reads as TGTGCCAGCTCACCAGAGTACAATGAGCAGTTCTTC. Its translation: CASSPEYNEQFF.

The chain joins TRBV5-6 to TRBJ2-7; D is ambiguous. The germline V and J ends were trimmed by 0 bases and 0 bases, with 13 bases remaining between them. Germline V gives CDR1 SGHDT, CDR2 YYEEEE. There are 16 residues in the CDR3. CDR3 loop: CASSLVYATPSYEQYF. The CDR3 bases are TGTGCCAGCAGCTTGGTATACGCTACCCCCTCCTACGAGCAGTACTTC.

The genes are TRBV7-9 and TRBJ1-6; 9 nucleotides align to TRBD1. This CDR3 spans 19 amino acids. V shed 5 bases, J shed 5 bases, and the junction held 16 bases outside the gene matches. The germline CDR1 and CDR2 sequences are SEHNR and FQNEAQ (reference sequence). This CDR3 is CASSGGAPGQGSHNSPLHF. The CDR3 region has the DNA TGTGCCAGCAGCGGCGGGGCCCCAGGACAGGGGAGTCATAATTCACCCCTCCACTTT.